These 17 T cell receptor beta chains came from one sample sequenced in a study of blood T cell repertoires in COVID-19. Method: immunoSEQ multiplex PCR; TCRdb's copy keeps in-frame clones and lacks some. The data show 200,000 to 250,000 clones, about 80% seen once. Sequenced sample: PBMCs or T cells enriched from blood (not recorded which). These receptors were taken from a man between 35 and 55 years old who had recovered from COVID-19.

This chain links TRBV18 with TRBJ2-5, with TRBD1 matching 10 bases. Per germline, CDR1 KGHSH and CDR2 LQKENI. There are 15 residues in the CDR3. V lost 3 bases, J lost 5 bases, and 6 bases stayed unmatched. The CDR3, as DNA: TGTGCCAGCTCACCTATAAGGGACAGGGGTGAGACCCAGTACTTC. This encodes CASSPIRDRGETQYF.

The chain links TRBV7-8 to TRBJ1-1; D unclear. Looked up from germline, CDR1 is SGHVS and CDR2 is FQNEAQ. Trimming cost V 2 bases and J 4 bases, with 14 bases left between them. This CDR3 comprises 15 residues. The CDR3 nucleotides read TGTGCCAGCAGCTTACTGACACAACGGGGCACTGAAGCTTTCTTT. This encodes CASSLLTQRGTEAFF. Combining the CDR3 with reference TRBV7-8 and TRBJ1-1 gives the whole variable domain GAGVSQSPRYKVAKRGQDVALRCDPISGHVSLFWYQQALGQGPEFLTYFQNEAQLDKSGLPSDRFFAERPEGSVSTLKIQRTQQEDSAVYLCASSLLTQRGTEAFFGQGTRLTVV.

This chain connects TRBV30 to TRBJ1-1; no definite D call. The V end lost 1 base, the J end lost 7 bases, and 10 bases lay between the germline ends. Germline V gene lookup returns CDR1 GTSNPN and CDR2 SVGIG (reference sequence). The CDR3 totals 12 residues. The chain's CDR3 is CAWSERSIEAFF. In DNA, the CDR3 is TGTGCCTGGAGTGAGAGGTCAATTGAAGCTTTCTTT. Filled out from reference TRBV30 and TRBJ1-1, the complete variable domain reads SQTIHQWPATLVQPVGSPLSLECTVEGTSNPNLYWYRQAAGRGLQLLFYSVGIGQISSEVPQNLSASRPQDRQFILSSKKLLLSDSGFYLCAWSERSIEAFFGQGTRLTVV.

This clone was picked up one time. This chain joins TRBV25-1 and TRBJ1-4; no reliable D call. Trimming removed 2 bases from V and 5 bases from J, with 15 bases in between. The CDR3 runs to 16 residues. From germline, CDR1 is MGHDK and CDR2 SYGVNS. CDR3 in amino acids: CASSEEEGVPNEKLFF. CDR3 in DNA: TGTGCCAGCAGTGAAGAGGAAGGAGTACCAAATGAAAAACTGTTTTTT.

V usage is TRBV21-1 and J usage is TRBJ2-5; the table's TRBD1 call for D was not verified on the DNA. TRBV21-1 is a pseudogene. There are 15 residues in the CDR3. In DNA form, the CDR3 reads TGTGCCAGCAGCAAGACAGGGAAGGAAGGGGAGACCCAGTACTTC. Translated: CASSKTGKEGETQYF.

This chain joins TRBV19 and TRBJ1-2; a weak D match, TRBD1 (6 bases). The germline V gene has CDR1 LNHDA and CDR2 SQIVND (reference sequence). CDR3 size: 14 residues. The V end lost 2 bases, the J end lost 4 bases, and 11 bases lay between the germline ends. This CDR3 reads CASSIQQGAYGYTF. The CDR3 DNA reads as TGTGCCAGTAGTATACAACAGGGCGCCTATGGCTACACCTTC.

This chain joins TRBV3-1 (or the pseudogene TRBV3-2) and TRBJ2-5; D unresolved. The CDR3 is made up of 12 amino acids. V lost 0 bases and J lost 7, with 6 bases in between. Germline lookup yields CDR1 LGHDT and CDR2 YNNKEL (reference sequence). In DNA form, the CDR3 reads TGTGCCAGCAGCCAAGATTCGCGGACCCAGTACTTC. It specifies CASSQDSRTQYF.

This clone was detected a few times. V is TRBV11-2 and J is TRBJ1-6; the D gene is possibly TRBD1 (6 bases). Germline lookup yields CDR1 SGHAT and CDR2 FQNNGV. The CDR3 length is 14 residues. The V gene lost 5 bases and the J gene lost 6 bases, with 11 bases spanning the gap. CDR3 region: CASSTGTTNSPLHF. The DNA for the CDR3 is TGTGCCAGCAGCACCGGGACAACTAATTCACCCCTCCACTTT.

The chain couples TRBV2 to TRBJ1-5, with no clear D. The CDR3 consists of 13 residues. Germline CDR1 reads SNHLY; CDR2 reads FYNNEI. Trimming cost V 8 bases and J 5 bases, with 13 bases left between them. The CDR3 nucleotides are TGTGCCAGCGGGAGGGAGGGCTATCAGCCCCAGCATTTT. This encodes CASGREGYQPQHF.

The rearrangement uses TRBV27 and TRBJ2-3, with D possibly matching TRBD1 (5 bases). Germline assignment: CDR1 MNHEY and CDR2 SMNVEV (reference sequence). The CDR3 covers 16 residues. Trimming shortened V by 1 base and J by 3 bases, and 14 bases separated the two germline ends. CDR3 amino acids: CASSLWQGLRTDTQYF. The DNA of the CDR3 is TGTGCCAGCAGTTTATGGCAGGGCCTGCGAACAGATACGCAGTATTTT.

The V gene is TRBV3-1 (or the pseudogene TRBV3-2), the J gene TRBJ1-1; 7 bases match TRBD1. The germline gives CDR1 LGHDT, CDR2 YNNKEL (reference sequence). V dropped 4 bases and J dropped 2; count of bases not matched to a gene: 4. The CDR3 consists of 14 residues. CDR3 DNA sequence: TGTGCCAGCAGCCCGTGGGACAGTAACACTGAAGCTTTCTTT. Translated, it gives CASSPWDSNTEAFF.

The J gene is TRBJ2-2, the V gene TRBV6-2 or TRBV6-3; possibly TRBD2 for D (5 bases). CDR1 and CDR2 from the germline V gene are MNHEY and SVGEGT. V was shortened by 0 bases and J by 6 bases, with 14 bases between the two germline ends. This CDR3 region has 16 residues. The DNA for the CDR3 is TGTGCCAGCAGTTACTCGAAGGACCCAGCGGCCGGGGAGCTGTTTTTT. It encodes CASSYSKDPAAGELFF.

The chain's CDR3 is CSARFTYEQYF. CDR3 DNA: TGCAGTGCTCGGTTTACCTACGAGCAGTACTTC. The gene calls are TRBV20-1 and TRBJ2-7; D gene unclear. The CDR3 is 11 residues long. Germline V CDR1 and CDR2: DFQATT, SNEGSKA (reference sequence). The germline V and J ends were trimmed by 5 bases and 2 bases, with 7 bases remaining between them.

The chain has TRBV7-2 and TRBJ1-3; D gene unclear. V was pared by 5 bases and J by 0 bases, with 11 bases between. This CDR3 region has 15 residues. CDR1 and CDR2 (germline): SGHTA, FQGNSA. The CDR3 reads CASSTTADSGNTIYF. CDR3 DNA: TGTGCCAGCAGCACCACTGCCGACTCTGGAAACACCATATATTTT. Supplemented by reference TRBV7-2 and TRBJ1-3, the full variable domain reads GAGVSQSPSNKVTEKGKDVELRCDPISGHTALYWYRQSLGQGLEFLIYFQGNSAPDKSGLPSDRFSAERTGGSVSTLTIQRTQQEDSAVYLCASSTTADSGNTIYFGEGSWLTVV.

This clone has more than one count but fewer than ten. In DNA, the CDR3 is TGTGCCAGCAGCTCCACAGGCACCCAGCTAACTGAAGCTTTCTTT. Translation: CASSSTGTQLTEAFF. This chain joins TRBV9 and TRBJ1-1; tentatively, D is TRBD1 (5 bases). The CDR3 totals 15 residues. Germline-derived CDR1 and CDR2 are SGDLS and YYNGEE. V was pared by 4 bases and J by 5 bases, with 18 bases between.

The rearrangement joins TRBV29-1 to TRBJ2-5, with TRBD2 identical over 11 bases. V lost 5 bases and J lost 6; bases outside the gene matches: 2. Germline CDR1 reads SQVTM; CDR2 reads ANQGSEA. The CDR3 is 12 residues long. CDR3 nucleotides: TGCAGCGTTCGGACTAGCGGGCAGACCCAGTACTTC. It translates to CSVRTSGQTQYF. Based on the CDR3 plus reference TRBV29-1 and TRBJ2-5, the full variable domain is SAVISQKPSRDICQRGTSLTIQCQVDSQVTMMFWYRQQPGQSLTLIATANQGSEATYESGFVIDKFPISRPNLTFSTLTVSNMSPEDSSIYLCSVRTSGQTQYFGPGTRLLVL.

The rearrangement joins TRBV5-6 to TRBJ2-7, with 11 bases that match TRBD1. Germline lookup yields CDR1 SGHDT and CDR2 YYEEEE. This CDR3 contains 14 residues. After removal of 3 bases from V and 4 bases from J, the junction contained 3 bases not matched to a gene. The CDR3 DNA sequence: TGTGCCAGCAGCTGGGACAGGGGGGCATACGAGCAGTACTTC. Its translation: CASSWDRGAYEQYF.